This T cell receptor beta chain stems from a study of cytomegalovirus exposure and HLA in healthy donors. Study-level findings and limits: The authors considered a cluster of highly shared sequence variants likely to be a sequencing artifact.

This CDR3 contains 14 residues. Germline-derived CDR1 and CDR2 are MNHEY and SVGAGI. V lost 6 bases, J lost 5 bases, and 17 bases lay in between. PCR involved 60 Vbeta and 13 Jbeta primers. Sequencing was performed with immunoSEQ multiplex PCR; in TCRdb, only in-frame clones are kept and a portion is missing. The sample consists of 140,000 to 150,000 clones, 60% to 85% of them appearing once. Comment on this clone: Its antigen is as yet unknown.

Sequencing was done on a sample of PBMCs. The source of this sequence is a man aged 40-49 years in good health and CMV-seronegative. The chain has TRBV6-5 and TRBJ2-7; no definite D call. The CDR3 DNA reads as TGTGCCAGCAGGGCTGGCGGCACCCGGGACGAGCAGTACTTC. The encoded protein is CASRAGGTRDEQYF.